This TCR beta chain emerged from a study of cytomegalovirus exposure and HLA in healthy donors. Whole-study findings and limits: As was reported, the HLA-A and HLA-B alleles of most subjects were accurately predicted from TCR beta sequences. Exclusion as indistinguishable affected some V segments, including TRBV6-2 and TRBV6-3. Several of the most significant clusters appeared, in a later analysis, to be linked to common viral pathogens.

With respect to this clone: The antigen remains unidentified.

The CDR3 covers 14 residues. Germline loops: CDR1 SEHNR, CDR2 FQNEAQ (reference sequence). V was trimmed by 1 base and J by 2 bases, leaving 8 bases between them. PCR employed 60 Vbeta and 13 Jbeta primers. This table comes from immunoSEQ multiplex PCR, and its TCRdb copy is limited to in-frame clones, with some not included. Among approximately 130,000 clones listed, approximately 80% were seen once. The chain couples TRBV7-9 to TRBJ2-5; D may be TRBD1 (5 bases). The sequencing sample was made of PBMCs. The receptor was derived from a man aged 45-65 years in good health and CMV-seronegative. CDR3 nucleotide sequence: TGTGCCAGCAGCTTAGGCGGACATCAAGAGACCCAGTACTTC. This codes for CASSLGGHQETQYF.